These T cell receptor beta chains were read from a single sample in a study of cytomegalovirus exposure and HLA in healthy donors. TCRdb's table, derived via immunoSEQ multiplex PCR, lists solely in-frame clones and lacks some. Among 100,000 to 150,000 clones listed, roughly 70% were seen once. Specimen: PBMCs. The receptors shown here come from a man aged 25-45 years in good health and CMV-seronegative. Both conserved end residues are part of each CDR3. The order of the fields is J gene, V gene, CDR3 protein.

TRBJ2-2 | TRBV4-1 | CASSQAQRGGTGELFF
TRBJ1-2 | TRBV28 | CASSLGGEANYGYTF
TRBJ1-1 | TRBV4-1 | CASRLAVNTEAFF
TRBJ2-3 | TRBV5-1 | CASSHIAGVSTDTQYF
TRBJ2-7 | TRBV5-6 | CASSRTPGQIYEQYF
TRBJ2-3 | TRBV7-8 | CASSLDSRDTQYF
TRBJ1-1 | TRBV7-9 | CASSFWTEGNTEAFF
TRBJ2-3 | TRBV6-5 | CAIKNEKKDTQYF
TRBJ2-3 | TRBV11-2 | CASSSRTSGSTDTQYF
TRBJ2-2 | TRBV2 | CATIPWGTRGSGELFF
TRBJ2-4 | TRBV27 | CASSLLPRNIQYF
TRBJ2-7 | TRBV6-6 | CASSSPGQGYEQYF
TRBJ2-1 | TRBV4-1 | CASSQEPGLATGEQFF
TRBJ2-5 | TRBV5-1 | CASSLGGGKETQYF
TRBJ2-5 | TRBV2 | CASSTGSSQGETQYF
TRBJ1-1 | TRBV4-1 | CASSQPSGVMNTEAFF
TRBJ1-1 | TRBV19 | CASSIFQGETTEAFF
TRBJ2-1 | TRBV5-1 | CASSFSRNYNEQFF
TRBJ2-5 | TRBV7-9 | CASSLALPRQYF
TRBJ1-5 | TRBV7-9 | CSSSYKQGSGNQPQHF
TRBJ1-1 | TRBV7-9 | CASGEGQGVNTEAFF
TRBJ1-5 | TRBV5-5 | CASSPYRGRNQPQHF
TRBJ2-7 | TRBV11-2 | CASSPRLAGGYEQYF
TRBJ2-7 | TRBV5-6 | CASSLGQGLHEQYF
TRBJ2-2 | TRBV4-2 | CASSQDPAGVSTGELFF
TRBJ2-5 | TRBV4-1 | CARTGKLKETQYF
TRBJ1-5 | TRBV19 | CASSWVGGQPQHF
TRBJ2-3 | TRBV19 | CASSSLLAGITDTQYF
TRBJ1-1 | TRBV28 | CASSFPNLNTEAFF
TRBJ2-7 | TRBV18 | CASSPGTASYEQYF
TRBJ2-1 | TRBV7-8 | CASSRDTRTGLGEQFF
TRBJ1-2 | TRBV28 | CASRRIAAPPNYGYTF
TRBJ1-5 | TRBV19 | CASSIPPWAGGLYSNQPQHF
TRBJ1-3 | TRBV7-2 | CASSSQDRARTIYF
TRBJ1-6 | TRBV19 | CASGRQQYSPLHF
TRBJ2-2 | TRBV7-3 | CASSLTPRNRDTGELFF
TRBJ2-3 | TRBV7-9 | CSSSQGQGGTDTQYF
TRBJ2-2 | TRBV5-1 | CASSLVNTMNTGELFF
TRBJ2-3 | TRBV7-9 | CASSHWDREGTDTQYF
TRBJ1-2 | TRBV2 | CASSEFARGDYGYTF
TRBJ2-7 | TRBV7-9 | CASSLPPGSYEQYF
TRBJ2-2 | TRBV7-9 | CASSNPPPRGMNTGELFF
TRBJ2-5 | TRBV27 | CATGRASLGLETQYF
TRBJ2-3 | TRBV5-1 | CASSLERPTDTQYF
TRBJ2-1 | TRBV5-4 | CASSSPRGQFF
TRBJ1-3 | TRBV5-1 | CASSLAIGGRVSGNTIYF
TRBJ1-1 | TRBV6-4 | CASTTDRGLPEAFF
TRBJ2-3 | TRBV5-1 | CASSYSGVATDTQYF
TRBJ2-1 | TRBV10-1 | CASSEGAGGNYNEQFF
TRBJ2-7 | TRBV28 | CASSSGTGFYEQYF
TRBJ2-7 | TRBV6-6 | CASSYERGGQSSEQYF
TRBJ2-7 | TRBV19 | CASQPGLGFGEQYF
TRBJ1-1 | TRBV5-1 | CASSLGGSMNTEAFF
TRBJ1-2 | TRBV5-6 | CASSLLGTGAGGYTF
TRBJ1-5 | TRBV30 | CAWATGPGQPQHF
TRBJ1-2 | TRBV6-5 | CASTLRQGAQGYTF
TRBJ1-5 | TRBV7-8 | CASSLGTGNQPQHF
TRBJ1-2 | TRBV7-2 | CASSLSQGSNYGYTF
TRBJ2-7 | TRBV11-1 | CASSPTGASGGYEQYF
TRBJ2-3 | TRBV6-5 | CASRKSGGAPDTQYF